This T cell receptor beta chain was documented in a study of OX40 agonist ivuxolimab in advanced cancers. This table comes from immunoSEQ multiplex PCR, and its TCRdb copy is limited to in-frame clones, with some not included. This table holds approximately 70,000 clones, approximately 85% found once. Notes on the study in general: Some nonresponders additionally presented with little normalized T-cell clonal expansion. Some of the lowest clonal expansion was seen in partial responders at 0.1-3.0 mg/kg.

About this clone itself: What it binds is unknown.

The V segment lost 4 bases and the J segment 4 bases; nucleotides outside the gene matches: 6. CDR3 length: 14 amino acids. Per the germline V gene, CDR1 is SGHRS and CDR2 is YFSETQ. The V gene is TRBV5-1, the J gene TRBJ2-3; 7 positions match TRBD1. This receptor was identified in an adult with an advanced solid tumor such as melanoma, head and neck, liver or kidney cancer. The sample here was CD4+ or CD8+ T cells sorted from blood, taken in a trial of the OX40 agonist ivuxolimab. CDR3 in DNA: TGCGCCAGCAGCCGACAGGGTTTGGCAGATACGCAGTATTTT. This sequence encodes CASSRQGLADTQYF. The full variable domain, with the rest looked up from reference TRBV5-1 and TRBJ2-3, is KAGVTQTPRYLIKTRGQQVTLSCSPISGHRSVSWYQQTPGQGLQFLFEYFSETQRNKGNFPGRFSGRQFSNSRSEMNVSTLELGDSALYLCASSRQGLADTQYFGPGTRLTVL.